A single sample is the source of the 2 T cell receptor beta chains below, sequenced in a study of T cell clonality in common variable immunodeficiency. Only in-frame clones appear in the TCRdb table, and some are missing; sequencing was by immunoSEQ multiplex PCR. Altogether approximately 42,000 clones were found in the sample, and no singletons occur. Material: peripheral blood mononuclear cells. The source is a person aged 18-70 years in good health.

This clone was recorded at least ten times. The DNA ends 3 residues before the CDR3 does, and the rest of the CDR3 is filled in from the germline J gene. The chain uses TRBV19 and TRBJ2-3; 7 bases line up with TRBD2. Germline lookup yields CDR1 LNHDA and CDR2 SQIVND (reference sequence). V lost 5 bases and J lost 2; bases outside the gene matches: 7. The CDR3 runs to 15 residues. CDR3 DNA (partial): TGTGCCAGTAGTCCACGACTAGCAGCCACAGATACG. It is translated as CASSPRLAATDT. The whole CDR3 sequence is CASSPRLAATDTQYF.

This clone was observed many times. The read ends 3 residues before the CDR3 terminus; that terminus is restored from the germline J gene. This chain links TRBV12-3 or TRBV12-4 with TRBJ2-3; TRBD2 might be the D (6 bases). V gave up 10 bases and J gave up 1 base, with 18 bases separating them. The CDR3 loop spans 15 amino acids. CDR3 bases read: TGTGCCAACTCTCCTAGCGTCGGTCGCACAGATACG. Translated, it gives CANSPSVGRTDT. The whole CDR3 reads CANSPSVGRTDTQYF.